This paragraph covers one T cell receptor beta chain sequence. This sample stems from a study of blood T cell repertoires in COVID-19. On the study more broadly: In each case, the material was cDNA or gDNA derived from T cells, B-cell-depleted T cells, or PBMCs.

Living in roughly 25 US areas, the participants were between 18 and 89 years of age. Participant-given clinical history determined each cohort assignment. V lost 5 bases to trimming and J lost 6 bases, with 10 bases between them. The CDR3 sequence is 12 residues long. Germline V gives CDR1 SGHNT, CDR2 YENEEA. Some clones are missing from TCRdb's copy, which holds only in-frame ones; the method was immunoSEQ multiplex PCR. The sample consists of under 300,000 clones, roughly nine tenths of them appearing once. V is TRBV11-3 and J is TRBJ1-1; no clear D. The sequencing input was PBMCs or T cells enriched from blood (not recorded which). This TCR derives from a woman aged 25 to 45 with acute COVID-19. DNA for the CDR3: TGTGCCAGCAGCCACGGAGACGCTGAAGCTTTCTTT. It yields the protein CASSHGDAEAFF.